This section outlines one TCR beta chain sequence together with its context. The input for each TCR library was 3500 ng of total RNA. TCRdb reprocessed the 5' RACE reads and stores each CDR3 protein as one record, lacking DNA. Its clone listing holds about 350,000 distinct CDR3 sequences. The data are from a study of monozygotic twins with inflammatory bowel disease. The CDR3 spans 16 residues. Sequenced sample: blood. This chain connects TRBV12-3 or TRBV12-4 to TRBJ2-1; the D call from TCRdb, TRBD2, cannot be confirmed without DNA. This receptor was obtained from a human donor with ulcerative colitis or Crohn's disease, or a healthy co-twin of an affected twin (not recorded which). The CDR3 is CASSSRTSGRANEQFF.